The TCR beta chain described here comes from a study of shared clonotypes between healthy human individuals. On this clone: The antigen is not known.

It was 200 to 250 ng DNA, some 30,000 T cell genomes, that sorted-subset replicate PCRs used. Some clones are missing from TCRdb's copy, which holds only in-frame ones; the method was immunoSEQ multiplex PCR. The sample yields approximately 340,000 clones, less than 85% seen once. Per the germline V gene, CDR1 is MNHEY and CDR2 is SMNVEV (reference sequence). V was trimmed by 2 bases and J by 3 bases, leaving 14 bases between them. CDR3 length: 16 residues. Study-wide findings and caveats: For naive CD4 cells, around 5% of clonotypes were shared across a handful of donors.

The sample was memory CD4+ T cells sorted from blood. Subset here: CD45RA-negative fraction. This TCR derives from a man younger than 45 in good health. The V call is TRBV27, the J call TRBJ1-5; unclear D gene. The CDR3: CASSLRATKLNQPQHF. CDR3 nucleotide sequence: TGTGCCAGCAGTTTAAGAGCCACAAAACTCAATCAGCCCCAGCATTTT.